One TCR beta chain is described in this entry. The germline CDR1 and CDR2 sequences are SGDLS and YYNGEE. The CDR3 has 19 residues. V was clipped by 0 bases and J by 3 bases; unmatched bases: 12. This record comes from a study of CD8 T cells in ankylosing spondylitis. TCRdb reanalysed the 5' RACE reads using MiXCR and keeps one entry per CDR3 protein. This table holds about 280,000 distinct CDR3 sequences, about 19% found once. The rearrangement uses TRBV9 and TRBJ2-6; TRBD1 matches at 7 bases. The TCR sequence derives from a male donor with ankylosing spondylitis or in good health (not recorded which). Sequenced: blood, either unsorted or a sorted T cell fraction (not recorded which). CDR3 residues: CASSVERTGAGDGANVLTF. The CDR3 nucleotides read TGTGCCAGCAGCGTAGAGAGAACAGGGGCCGGGGATGGGGCCAACGTCCTGACTTTC.